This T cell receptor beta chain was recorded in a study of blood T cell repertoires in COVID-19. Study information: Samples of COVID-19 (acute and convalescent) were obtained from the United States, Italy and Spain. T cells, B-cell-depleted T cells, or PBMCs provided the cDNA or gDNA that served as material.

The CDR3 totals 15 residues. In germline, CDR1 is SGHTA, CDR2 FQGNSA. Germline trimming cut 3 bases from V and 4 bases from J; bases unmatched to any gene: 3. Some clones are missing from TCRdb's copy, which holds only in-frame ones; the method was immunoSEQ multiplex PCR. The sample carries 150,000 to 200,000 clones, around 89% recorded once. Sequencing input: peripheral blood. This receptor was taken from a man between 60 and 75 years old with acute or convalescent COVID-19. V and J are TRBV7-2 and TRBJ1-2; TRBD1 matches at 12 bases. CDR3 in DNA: TGTGCCAGCAGCTTTGGGGGACAGGGGGCCTATGGCTACACCTTC. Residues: CASSFGGQGAYGYTF. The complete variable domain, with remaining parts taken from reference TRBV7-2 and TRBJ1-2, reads GAGVSQSPSNKVTEKGKDVELRCDPISGHTALYWYRQSLGQGLEFLIYFQGNSAPDKSGLPSDRFSAERTGGSVSTLTIQRTQQEDSAVYLCASSFGGQGAYGYTFGSGTRLTVV.